This entry lists 4 T cell receptor beta chains sequenced from one sample in a study of OX40 agonist ivuxolimab in advanced cancers. The repertoire was sequenced with immunoSEQ multiplex PCR; TCRdb's copy has only in-frame clones and lacks some. The sample has tens of thousands of clones; roughly 86% are singletons. The sample here was CD4+ or CD8+ T cells sorted from blood, taken in a trial of the OX40 agonist ivuxolimab. The origin of the receptors is an adult with an advanced solid tumor such as melanoma, head and neck, liver or kidney cancer.

This clone was counted once. The V and J genes are TRBV18 and TRBJ1-6; TRBD1 is a possible D gene (6 bases). The CDR3 has 16 amino acids. Germline V gives CDR1 KGHSH, CDR2 LQKENI. V dropped 2 bases and J dropped 7 bases, with 15 bases sitting between them. The DNA for the CDR3 is TGTGCCAGCTCACCAACCAGGGGCGAAGGAAATTCACCCCTCCACTTT. Amino acids: CASSPTRGEGNSPLHF. The whole variable domain, filled in from reference TRBV18 and TRBJ1-6, reads NAGVMQNPRHLVRRRGQEARLRCSPMKGHSHVYWYRQLPEEGLKFMVYLQKENIIDESGMPKERFSAEFPKEGPSILRIQQVVRGDSAAYFCASSPTRGEGNSPLHFGNGTRLTVT.

About this clone: At the DNA level, this CDR3 is encoded by other sequences in the same sample as well. This sequence joins TRBV5-1 and TRBJ2-3; D is undetermined. CDR3 length: 14 residues. Deletions cut 0 bases from V and 0 bases from J, with 5 bases between. Germline CDR1 and CDR2: SGHRS and YFSETQ. In DNA form, the CDR3 reads TGCGCCAGCAGCTTGGCCGAAAGCACAGATACGCAGTATTTT. This sequence encodes CASSLAESTDTQYF.

This clone was counted between two and nine times. The V call is TRBV6-1, the J call TRBJ2-5; no clear D. The length of the CDR3 is 16 residues. The ends were cut back, 2 bases at V and 5 bases at J, with 18 bases in the middle. In germline, CDR1 is MNHNS, CDR2 SASEGT. The CDR3 loop reads CASSESRAYSRETQYF. The CDR3 coding sequence is TGTGCCAGCAGTGAAAGCCGGGCGTACTCCAGGGAGACCCAGTACTTC.

This clone was detected only a few times. V usage is TRBV18 and J usage is TRBJ2-2; maybe TRBD2 (5 bases). The CDR3 consists of 15 residues. Trimming removed 4 bases at V and 7 bases at J, with 16 bases between. Germline loops: CDR1 KGHSH, CDR2 LQKENI. In DNA, the CDR3 is TGTGCCAGCTCACTCCGGTTAAACAGCGGCGGGGAGCTGTTTTTT. It yields the protein CASSLRLNSGGELFF.